These 8 T cell receptor beta chains share one sample of origin, sequenced in a study of shared clonotypes between healthy human individuals. TCRdb keeps only in-frame clones here, not all; method: immunoSEQ multiplex PCR. Altogether around 2.5 million clones are present, over 85% being singletons, with the ten largest covering 0.35% to 0.45%. Source material: naive CD4+ T cells from PBMCs. Subset indicated: CD45RA+ positively selected. The receptors here all came from a man aged 18 to 30 in good health. Some clones in this sample may be carry-over from other donors' samples.

This clone was counted once. This chain joins TRBV7-2 and TRBJ2-7; 7 bases are shared with TRBD2. CDR1 SGHTA and CDR2 FQGNSA come from the germline V gene. The CDR3 is made up of 15 amino acids. With 1 base clipped from V and 0 bases from J, the junction kept 3 bases outside the gene matches. The CDR3: CASSLEAGDSYEQYF. The CDR3 bases are TGTGCCAGCAGCTTAGAGGCGGGGGACTCCTACGAGCAGTACTTC.

This chain joins TRBV2 and TRBJ2-7; D perhaps matches TRBD2 (7 bases). Trimming took 5 bases from V and 2 from J, leaving 13 bases between them. Germline V gene lookup returns CDR1 SNHLY and CDR2 FYNNEI. This CDR3 is built from 14 residues. CDR3 sequence reads: CASSPQGGAYEQYF. The CDR3, as DNA: TGTGCCAGCAGTCCGCAAGGGGGGGCCTACGAGCAGTACTTC.

J is TRBJ2-3 and V is TRBV5-1; 7 positions agree with TRBD2. The CDR3 length is 17 residues. V was clipped by 0 bases and J by 0 bases; unmatched bases: 7. Looked up from germline, CDR1 is SGHRS and CDR2 is YFSETQ. The CDR3 protein is CASSLGLAVKSTDTQYF. As DNA, the CDR3 is TGCGCCAGCAGCTTGGGGCTAGCGGTTAAGAGCACAGATACGCAGTATTTT.

The V and J genes are TRBV7-8 and TRBJ2-5; possibly TRBD2 for D (5 bases). The CDR3 consists of 14 residues. Germline lookup yields CDR1 SGHVS and CDR2 FQNEAQ. V was clipped by 3 bases and J by 1 base, with 9 bases between them. The CDR3 DNA sequence: TGTGCCAGCAGCTTGGGAGTAATCCAAGAGACCCAGTACTTC. Its translation is CASSLGVIQETQYF.

This clone appeared once. This CDR3 is also generated by other DNA sequences in the sample. The chain recombines TRBV7-3 with TRBJ2-3, with 8 positions matching TRBD1. The J segment lost 6 bases and the V segment lost 2 bases, leaving 4 bases of the junction unmatched. CDR1 and CDR2 (germline): SGHTA, FQGTGA. The CDR3 is 14 residues long. CDR3: CASSLQGASDTQYF. CDR3 nucleotides: TGTGCCAGCAGCTTACAGGGGGCGTCCGATACGCAGTATTTT. Full variable domain (rest looked up from reference TRBV7-3 and TRBJ2-3): GAGVSQTPSNKVTEKGKYVELRCDPISGHTALYWYRQSLGQGPEFLIYFQGTGAADDSGLPNDRFFAVRPEGSVSTLKIQRTERGDSAVYLCASSLQGASDTQYFGPGTRLTVL.

Turning to this clone: Its ends do not fully match the called genes, so a read error is possible. The V and J genes are TRBV28 and TRBJ2-3; 7 positions agree with TRBD1. CDR3 length equals 13 residues. Germline CDR1 is MDHEN and CDR2 is SYDVKM. CDR3 protein: CASTARGPETQYF. CDR3 sequence (DNA): TGTGCCAGCACCGCAAGGGGGCCAGAGACGCAGTATTTT.

The chain joins TRBV30 to TRBJ2-4; 8 nucleotides line up with TRBD1. The CDR3 spans 14 residues. V was clipped by 3 bases and J by 9 bases; unmatched bases: 10. Germline-derived CDR1 and CDR2 are GTSNPN and SVGIG (reference sequence). The CDR3 DNA sequence: TGTGCCTGGAGCAGGGACAGGCGGCAGGTCATTCAGTACTTC. It codes for CAWSRDRRQVIQYF.

The chain has TRBV6-5 and TRBJ2-7, with 8 bases lining up with TRBD1. CDR3 length equals 15 residues. Germline values: CDR1 MNHEY, CDR2 SVGAGI. With 4 bases clipped from V and 3 bases from J, the junction kept 8 bases outside the gene matches. CDR3 protein: CASSLDRGRLYEQYF. The CDR3 bases are TGTGCCAGCAGTTTAGACAGGGGCAGACTCTACGAGCAGTACTTC.